The sequence of this T cell receptor beta chain was determined in a study of blood T cells in healthy people across ages (dated by TCRdb to the mid-2010s). As for the study more broadly: Template switching captured roughly one uniquely barcoded TCR beta cDNA molecule per two T cells in model experiments. Donors of different ages were randomly distributed across sequencing lanes to avoid experimental bias. The donors were split into four age groups: young (average about 15 years), middle-aged (about 40), aged (about 56) and long-lived (about 82). Age-related changes in TCR beta repertoire diversity were measured in the study by deep sequencing normalized with unique cDNA molecular identifiers. Using the same blood draw, the study looked at two additional independent replicas of 1 million unique cDNA reads for two donors, one aged 18 to 30 and the other aged 80 or older.

The approximately 39 donors, aged 6 to 90 years, were systemically healthy Caucasian individuals from Russia. Each donor gave about 9.8 milliliters of peripheral blood, drawn into EDTA-treated Vacutainer tubes. PBMCs were isolated by Ficoll-Paque density-gradient centrifugation, with at least 6.5 million obtained per sample. Total RNA, at least 6 micrograms per sample, was extracted from PBMCs with Trizol reagent. For every donor, an aliquot of PBMCs went through flow cytometry to measure the percentages of naive CD45RAhigh/CD27high T cells. Library creation used 5' RACE. Sequenced on an Illumina HiSeq 2500. The second PCR ran for about 7 to 11 cycles and used a J-beta primer mix along with a sample-barcoded 5' primer. Each TCR beta cDNA molecule received a unique molecular identifier from a template-switch 5' adaptor carrying 12 random nucleotides. At least 2.5 million CDR3-containing paired-end reads were obtained from each sample. The Mint cDNA synthesis kit, primed by a TRBC-specific oligonucleotide, was used to synthesize first-strand cDNA from all RNA. All cDNA was treated with uracil-DNA glycosylase and then went through a first 18-cycle PCR with the universal primers M1SS and BC2_uni_R. Per the authors' processing: For normalization, 1 million high-quality reads, each with a distinct molecular identifier, were randomly selected from each sample. Reads with shared molecular identifiers were discarded instead of being binned into consensus sequences. CDR3 identification, clonotype clustering and error correction used MiTCR with a Q25 quality threshold and the strictest error-elimination algorithm. A nonparametric unseen species model with Euler transformation was used to estimate a lower bound on total TCR beta diversity. The public sequencing data were trimmed at Q25 with fastp and processed into clonotypes with MiXCR by TCRdb, which kept only in-frame beta chains. Each CDR3 protein appears once, grouped with its most common genes and DNA. TCRdb, not the original authors, processed these V and J calls. In all, the sample holds roughly 2 million distinct CDR3 sequences, and less than 50% of those were seen once. Of the sample, less than 2.5% is held by the ten largest clones.

The table lists this clonotype with many counts. Its antigen has not been determined. Base qualities were left out, and no much larger clone turns up one base away. The full study reports these points: Observed TCR beta diversity per million T cells fell roughly linearly with age, and a significant reduction was already apparent by age approximately 40. Estimates of total diversity from one million sequenced T cells were regarded as lower bounds and underestimates. Because donor CMV infection status was unknown, age-related changes in expanded clonotypes were potentially confounded. The percentage of naive T cells measured by flow cytometry correlated strongly with observed TCR beta diversity. Because profiling used bulk unsorted PBMCs, naive and antigen-experienced compartments could not be compared conclusively. The long-lived group showed more naive CD4+ T cells, fewer expanded clones and increased TCR diversity than the aged group, suggesting age selection.

The germline V gene gives CDR1 as SGHTA and CDR2 as FQGNSA. Including the terminal cysteine and phenylalanine, the CDR3 comprises 13 residues. Only the CDR3 DNA is retained, 39 bases long and in frame from the first base. Cut back by 2 bases and 3 bases, the V and J ends lie 7 bases apart. Sequencing used blood. The origin of this receptor is a woman in her thirties or forties in good health. Recombination linked TRBV7-2 to TRBJ2-5; 5 matching bases give a weak D call of TRBD1. CDR3 loop: CASSLQGKETQYF. The sequence in DNA is TGTGCCAGCAGCTTACAGGGAAAAGAGACCCAGTACTTC.